These 12 T cell receptor beta chains were sequenced from one sample in a study of CD8+ T cells in alopecia areata. Reverse transcribed after extraction, RNA yielded cDNA as the sequencing template. Data came from immunoSEQ multiplex PCR; TCRdb stores just in-frame clones and leaves some out. The data show 150,000 to 200,000 clones, over 50% seen once. The starting material was CD4+ T cells sorted from blood, obtained at week 0. These receptors were collected from a human donor with alopecia areata.

This clone has more than one count but fewer than ten. The rearrangement uses TRBV19 and TRBJ1-5, with D perhaps TRBD1 (5 bases). Germline loops: CDR1 LNHDA, CDR2 SQIVND (reference sequence). The CDR3 runs to 16 residues. V was clipped by 4 bases and J by 2 bases, with 15 bases between them. In DNA, the CDR3 is TGTGCCAGTAGTAGAGGACATTCCGGAGGCAATCAGCCCCAGCATTTT. Translating it yields CASSRGHSGGNQPQHF.

This chain connects TRBV5-1 to TRBJ1-1, with TRBD1 as a possible D gene (6 bases). V lost 10 bases, J lost 1 base, and 14 bases lay in between. There are 13 residues in the CDR3. The V gene's germline CDR1 is SGHRS and CDR2 YFSETQ. CDR3 DNA: TGCGCCTCAAAGGACAGCCGGAACACTGAAGCTTTCTTT. Translating gives CASKDSRNTEAFF. Together with reference TRBV5-1 and TRBJ1-1, the CDR3 gives the full variable domain: KAGVTQTPRYLIKTRGQQVTLSCSPISGHRSVSWYQQTPGQGLQFLFEYFSETQRNKGNFPGRFSGRQFSNSRSEMNVSTLELGDSALYLCASKDSRNTEAFFGQGTRLTVV.

J is TRBJ1-5 and V is TRBV30, with TRBD1 matching over 7 bases. CDR3 size: 15 residues. Trimming took 3 bases from V and 5 from J; bases not matched to a gene: 10. Germline V gene sequence: CDR1 GTSNPN, CDR2 SVGIG (reference sequence). CDR3 residues: CAWRRPGQAYQPQHF. The DNA of the CDR3 is TGTGCCTGGAGGAGACCCGGACAGGCGTATCAGCCCCAGCATTTT.

This clone occurred a few times. V usage is TRBV30 and J usage is TRBJ2-5; 8 bases are shared with TRBD2. The length of the CDR3 is 14 residues. The germline V gene has CDR1 GTSNPN and CDR2 SVGIG (reference sequence). The ends lost 3 bases at V and 3 bases at J; junction bases unmatched: 6. The CDR3 sequence: CAWRGAGAKETQYF. As DNA, the CDR3 is TGTGCCTGGAGGGGAGCGGGGGCGAAAGAGACCCAGTACTTC.

The chain carries TRBV25-1 and TRBJ2-1, with D possibly being TRBD1 (5 bases). The CDR3 spans 14 residues. The V end was cut by 6 bases, the J end by 4 bases, with 13 bases between. Germline V gives CDR1 MGHDK, CDR2 SYGVNS. The CDR3 region is CASRGVAQYNEQFF. DNA for the CDR3: TGTGCCAGCAGAGGGGTTGCCCAATACAATGAGCAGTTCTTC.

The sample holds one count of this clone. The chain combines TRBV5-1 with TRBJ2-3; 7 bases line up with TRBD2. Looked up from germline, CDR1 is SGHRS and CDR2 is YFSETQ. The trim removed 0 bases at V and 0 bases at J, leaving 7 bases unmatched. This CDR3 is 17 amino acids long. This CDR3 is CASSLAWRGTSTDTQYF. CDR3 nucleotides: TGCGCCAGCAGCTTGGCGTGGCGGGGGACTAGCACAGATACGCAGTATTTT.

The chain has TRBV29-1 and TRBJ2-5; D ambiguous. The V end was cut by 4 bases, the J end by 5 bases, with 14 bases between. CDR1 is SQVTM and CDR2 is ANQGSEA in the germline V gene. The CDR3 is 13 residues long. This chain's CDR3 is CSVAARLRETQYF. CDR3 sequence (DNA): TGCAGCGTTGCCGCACGGCTGAGGGAGACCCAGTACTTC.

The CDR3 sequence: CAWSDRGLYEQYF. The CDR3 region has the DNA TGTGCCTGGAGTGACAGGGGGCTCTACGAGCAGTACTTC. The rearrangement links TRBV30 to TRBJ2-7, with 9 positions matching TRBD1. Per germline, CDR1 GTSNPN and CDR2 SVGIG (reference sequence). The CDR3 covers 13 residues. Trimming took 1 base from V and 3 from J; bases not matched to a gene: 1.

The rearrangement joins TRBV30 to TRBJ1-2, with 8 bases matching TRBD1. V lost 2 bases and J lost 11; bases outside the gene matches: 13. Germline CDR1 is GTSNPN and CDR2 is SVGIG (reference sequence). The CDR3 spans 14 residues. CDR3 sequence (DNA): TGTGCCTGGAGTTTCCGGGACAGGACCCCTTTATACACCTTC. It specifies CAWSFRDRTPLYTF.

Worth noting for this clone: Other DNA sequences in the sample encode the same CDR3. The rearrangement joins TRBV4-1 to TRBJ1-5, with unresolved D. The V end was cut by 0 bases, the J end by 7 bases, with 10 bases between. Germline V CDR1 and CDR2: MGHRA, YSYEKL. The CDR3 totals 14 residues. The CDR3, as DNA: TGCGCCAGCAGCCAAGAGAGGGTGAGGCAGCCCCAGCATTTT. Translating gives CASSQERVRQPQHF.

The chain links TRBV30 to TRBJ1-1; D uncertain. The CDR3 covers 11 residues. Trimming took 6 bases from V and 0 from J, leaving 5 bases between them. Germline CDR1 and CDR2: GTSNPN and SVGIG (reference sequence). The DNA for the CDR3 is TGTGCCTGCACATTGAACACTGAAGCTTTCTTT. As protein: CACTLNTEAFF.

The chain links TRBV30 to TRBJ1-2; D is uncertain. The V end lost 2 bases, the J end lost 3 bases, and 4 bases lay between the germline ends. The germline V gene encodes CDR1 GTSNPN and CDR2 SVGIG (reference sequence). This CDR3 has 11 residues. The CDR3 DNA reads as TGTGCCTGGAGTAAACACTATGGCTACACCTTC. Protein: CAWSKHYGYTF.